The 20 T cell receptor beta chains below were found in one sample sequenced in a study of identical twins. TCRdb fed the 5' RACE reads into MiXCR, producing one record per CDR3 protein. The data show about 700,000 distinct CDR3 sequences, less than 7% seen once. Sequenced input: naive T cells sorted from blood. The receptor set was obtained from a man aged 18-30 years in good health.

Many counts were recorded for this clonotype. The V call is TRBV12-3 or TRBV12-4, the J call TRBJ2-1; 7 nucleotides agree with TRBD2. J gave up 9 bases and V 5 bases, and 7 bases lay outside the gene matches. This CDR3 contains 13 residues. The chain's CDR3 is CASSKLSGGEQFF. The CDR3 DNA reads as TGTGCCAGCAGTAAGCTGTCGGGGGGTGAGCAGTTCTTC.

This clonotype has just a few counts. This chain links TRBV28 with TRBJ2-6; D remains ambiguous. The V and J ends lost 6 bases and 0 bases respectively, with 15 bases between them. This CDR3 is 17 amino acids long. The germline V gene has CDR1 MDHEN and CDR2 SYDVKM. The CDR3 DNA reads TGTGCCAGCAGCGTAGGGCTGCTTGACTCTGGGGCCAACGTCCTGACTTTC. Its protein is CASSVGLLDSGANVLTF.

This sequence joins TRBV10-3 and TRBJ2-7, with D hard to call. The CDR3 runs 12 residues. Germline CDR1 ENHRY, CDR2 SYGVKD. Deletions cut 4 bases from V and 4 bases from J, with 8 bases between. The CDR3 coding sequence is TGTGCCATCAGTGGGATGGGATACGAGCAGTACTTC. Translating it yields CAISGMGYEQYF.

The sample holds many counts of this clonotype. This sequence joins TRBV12-3 or TRBV12-4 and TRBJ1-3; D ambiguous. V lost 2 bases to trimming and J lost 0 bases, with 8 bases between them. The CDR3 loop spans 15 amino acids. The CDR3 sequence: CASSLSGHSGNTIYF. CDR3 DNA: TGTGCCAGCAGTTTAAGCGGCCACTCTGGAAACACCATATATTTT.

This clonotype was found many times. The chain's CDR3 is CSVGKAADEAFF. CDR3 nucleotides: TGCAGCGTTGGAAAAGCGGCAGATGAAGCTTTCTTT. The chain combines TRBV29-1 with TRBJ1-1; no reliable D call. Trimming removed 4 bases at V and 7 bases at J, with 13 bases between. From germline, CDR1 is SQVTM and CDR2 ANQGSEA. This CDR3 is 12 amino acids long.

This clonotype was detected many times. J is TRBJ2-6 and V is TRBV25-1; D remains ambiguous. The CDR3 totals 15 residues. The germline CDR1 and CDR2 sequences are MGHDK and SYGVNS. Trimming removed 6 bases at V and 0 bases at J, with 9 bases between. The DNA of the CDR3 is TGTGCCAGCAGCTCACACGACTCTGGGGCCAACGTCCTGACTTTC. It encodes CASSSHDSGANVLTF.

This clonotype came up a few times. The chain is built from TRBV20-1 and TRBJ2-5; D tentatively reads TRBD1 or TRBD2 (5 bases each). V lost 0 bases and J 5 bases, leaving 16 bases between the germline ends. Germline-derived CDR1 and CDR2 are DFQATT and SNEGSKA (reference sequence). This CDR3 is built from 15 residues. The CDR3 loop reads CSARDGAEGTETQYF. The CDR3 DNA is TGCAGTGCTAGAGACGGGGCTGAGGGCACGGAGACCCAGTACTTC.

This clonotype was seen ten or more times. The J gene is TRBJ1-5, the V gene TRBV7-2; 11 bases align to TRBD1. V lost 3 bases and J lost 6; bases outside the gene matches: 10. Germline loops: CDR1 SGHTA, CDR2 FQGNSA. This CDR3 is 17 amino acids long. The CDR3 here is CASSFSGTGGGGQPQHF. CDR3 DNA sequence: TGTGCCAGCAGCTTCTCCGGGACAGGGGGAGGAGGTCAGCCCCAGCATTTT.

This clonotype was seen repeatedly, ten times or more. This chain joins TRBV12-3 or TRBV12-4 and TRBJ2-3; the match to TRBD2 covers 7 bases. V gave up 3 bases and J gave up 0 bases; unmatched junction bases: 12. The CDR3 is made up of 18 amino acids. The CDR3 bases are TGTGCCAGCAGTTTGTGGCTAGCGGAGTACGCTAGCACAGATACGCAGTATTTT. Translation gives CASSLWLAEYASTDTQYF.

This clonotype was counted ten times or more. The chain combines TRBV12-3 or TRBV12-4 with TRBJ2-3; 7 bases map to TRBD1. The V and J ends lost 4 bases and 4 bases, in that order; junction bases with no gene match: 11. The CDR3 runs to 16 residues. CDR3 in amino acids: CASSWGQGVSPDTQYF. DNA of the CDR3: TGTGCCAGCAGTTGGGGGCAGGGGGTAAGCCCAGATACGCAGTATTTT.

This clonotype was seen a few times. The chain has TRBV6-1 and TRBJ2-6, with TRBD1 matching over 7 bases. The CDR3 runs 16 residues. CDR1 and CDR2 (germline): MNHNS, SASEGT. V dropped 6 bases and J dropped 1; count of bases not matched to a gene: 6. The CDR3 loop reads CASSTRQGSGANVLTF. The CDR3 DNA is TGTGCCAGCAGCACGAGACAGGGTTCTGGGGCCAACGTCCTGACTTTC.

This clonotype was seen a few times. This chain connects TRBV7-9 to TRBJ2-2, with D possibly being TRBD2 (6 bases). Germline CDR1 is SEHNR and CDR2 is FQNEAQ (reference sequence). CDR3 length equals 15 residues. V shed 2 bases and J shed 3 bases, with 10 bases lying between them. CDR3 residues: CASSLLATDTGELFF. The CDR3 DNA follows: TGTGCCAGCAGCTTACTAGCGACAGACACCGGGGAGCTGTTTTTT.

In this sample, this clonotype turned up a few times. As DNA, the CDR3 is TGTGCCAGCAGGTCGAGGACAGTGAACACTGAAGCTTTCTTT. Translated, it gives CASRSRTVNTEAFF. The J gene is TRBJ1-1, the V gene TRBV2, with D possibly TRBD1 on 6 matching bases. CDR1 is SNHLY and CDR2 is FYNNEI in the germline V gene. CDR3 size: 14 residues. Trimming cost V 6 bases and J 0 bases, with 11 bases left between them. The full variable domain, its missing parts supplied by reference TRBV2 and TRBJ1-1, is EPEVTQTPSHQVTQMGQEVILRCVPISNHLYFYWYRQILGQKVEFLVSFYNNEISEKSEIFDDQFSVERPDGSNFTLKIRSTKLEDSAMYFCASRSRTVNTEAFFGQGTRLTVV.

This clonotype was seen a handful of times. This rearrangement joins TRBV7-9 to TRBJ1-4; D is unclear. The CDR3 contains 14 residues. V was cut by 0 bases and J by 6 bases, with 8 bases left in between. Germline assignment: CDR1 SEHNR and CDR2 FQNEAQ (reference sequence). This CDR3 is CASSLAGSHEKLFF. The CDR3 DNA reads as TGTGCCAGCAGCTTAGCGGGCAGCCATGAAAAACTGTTTTTT. Looking up the rest from reference TRBV7-9 and TRBJ1-4 gives the full variable domain: DTGVSQNPRHKITKRGQNVTFRCDPISEHNRLYWYRQTLGQGPEFLTYFQNEAQLEKSRLLSDRFSAERPKGSFSTLEIQRTEQGDSAMYLCASSLAGSHEKLFFGSGTQLSVL.

This clonotype was seen more than once but under ten times. V is TRBV20-1 and J is TRBJ2-7; 7 bases are shared with TRBD2. The CDR3 runs to 11 residues. V gave up 6 bases and J gave up 5 bases; unmatched junction bases: 4. CDR1 and CDR2 from the germline V gene are DFQATT and SNEGSKA (reference sequence). The CDR3 spells CSAAGDDEQYF. Here the CDR3 DNA reads TGCAGTGCGGCGGGAGATGACGAGCAGTACTTC.

In its sample, this clonotype was seen a few times. The chain joins TRBV2 to TRBJ2-7; TRBD1 matches 7 bases. This CDR3 contains 14 residues. V shed 8 bases and J 2 bases; nucleotides not matched to a gene: 9. Germline values: CDR1 SNHLY, CDR2 FYNNEI. The CDR3 sequence: CASGRPGQPYEQYV. The CDR3 DNA follows: TGTGCCAGCGGTCGACCGGGACAGCCCTACGAGCAGTACGTC.

This clonotype has more than one count but fewer than ten. J is TRBJ2-2 and V is TRBV19; the D gene is possibly TRBD1 (5 bases). CDR1 and CDR2 from the germline V gene are LNHDA and SQIVND (reference sequence). This CDR3 contains 15 residues. The germline V and J ends were trimmed by 3 bases and 2 bases, with 10 bases remaining between them. As DNA, the CDR3 is TGTGCCAGTAGTATTCAGGGATCTAACACCGGGGAGCTGTTTTTT. As protein: CASSIQGSNTGELFF. The full variable domain, with the rest looked up from reference TRBV19 and TRBJ2-2, is DGGITQSPKYLFRKEGQNVTLSCEQNLNHDAMYWYRQDPGQGLRLIYYSQIVNDFQKGDIAEGYSVSREKKESFPLTVTSAQKNPTAFYLCASSIQGSNTGELFFGEGSRLTVL.

This clonotype was counted at least ten times. This CDR3 is CASSFVVNEQFF. CDR3 sequence (DNA): TGTGCCAGCAGTTTTGTAGTAAATGAGCAGTTCTTC. The rearrangement joins TRBV12-3 or TRBV12-4 to TRBJ2-1; D not resolved. The CDR3 totals 12 residues. Trimming took off 3 bases at V and 7 bases at J, with 7 bases between the two ends.

This clonotype was picked up many times. At one end the junction does not follow the germline gene, possibly because of a read error. The chain uses TRBV20-1 and TRBJ2-1; D is uncertain. CDR1 DFQATT and CDR2 SNEGSKA come from the germline V gene (reference sequence). This CDR3 contains 8 residues. The CDR3 coding sequence is TGCAGTGCTGGCACGTACGGCTTC. It codes for CSAGTYGF.

The chain recombines TRBV7-9 with TRBJ1-4; D uncertain. Germline CDR1 is SEHNR and CDR2 is FQNEAQ (reference sequence). The CDR3 extends over 15 amino acids. Trimming shortened V by 6 bases and J by 3 bases, and 14 bases separated the two germline ends. The DNA of the CDR3 is TGTGCCAGCAGTTCGAAGTGGGAGGCTAATGAAAAACTGTTTTTT. As protein: CASSSKWEANEKLFF.